This T cell receptor (beta chain) was identified in a study of T cell responses to AZD1222 COVID-19 vaccine. With respect to this clone: Its target is not known.

Sequencing used immunoSEQ multiplex PCR; TCRdb keeps in-frame clones, though not all of them. The sample lists over 75,000 clones, approximately 91% occurring once. Study results and caveats: Just 5 to 7 people given AZD1222 tested seropositive at baseline. Every sample of the repertoires postdated the peak T cell response.

The CDR3 is 19 residues long. Looked up from germline, CDR1 is SGHTA and CDR2 is FQGNSA. V lost 2 bases to trimming and J lost 5 bases; unmatched junction nucleotides: 17. The starting material was peripheral blood, obtained on day 0 of AZD1222 vaccination. The receptor comes from an adult in good health. The chain is built from TRBV7-2 and TRBJ2-3; 9 nucleotides match TRBD2. CDR3 amino acids: CASSLSTPWGGGAEDTQYF. In DNA, the CDR3 is TGTGCCAGCAGCTTAAGTACTCCCTGGGGCGGGGGGGCCGAAGATACGCAGTATTTT.